The 22 T cell receptor beta chains presented below share a single source sample, sequenced in a study of PD-1 blockade in classical Hodgkin lymphoma (dated by TCRdb to 2018 to 2021). The sample's time point label, in plain terms: newly diagnosed, previously untreated cHL patient sample. Library method: the immunoSEQ multiplex PCR assay. Sourced from immuneACCESS, this table was stored by TCRdb with only in-frame sequences that have V and J called. A share of the clones is absent; for the studies checked, an unresolved V gene accounts for under half, and the remainder has no known explanation. The sample table holds tens of thousands of clones, of which about 94% were seen once. The top ten constitute over 2.5% of the sample. The sample comprised peripheral blood mononuclear cells (PBMCs). The receptors derive from a human donor with classical Hodgkin lymphoma.

V is TRBV21-1 and J is TRBJ1-1. TRBV21-1 corresponds to a pseudogene. The CDR3 length is 13 residues. CDR3 sequence reads: CASRGGANTEAFF. Written as DNA, the CDR3 is TGTGCCAGCAGGGGGGGCGCGAACACTGAAGCTTTCTTT.

J is TRBJ2-7 and V is TRBV4-3; D not certain. V was trimmed by 1 base and J by 0 bases, leaving 16 bases between them. The germline CDR1 and CDR2 sequences are LGHNA and YSLEER. The length of the CDR3 is 17 residues. CDR3 amino acids: CASSQGPLGRASYEQYF. The DNA for the CDR3 is TGCGCCAGCAGCCAAGGCCCACTGGGTCGCGCCTCCTACGAGCAGTACTTC.

The rearrangement uses TRBV6-5 and TRBJ1-3; D not resolved. Trimming left V 6 bases short and J 8 bases short, with 17 bases between. There are 14 residues in the CDR3. Germline assignment: CDR1 MNHEY and CDR2 SVGAGI. The CDR3 here is CASRKGQSPHTIYF. The CDR3 bases are TGTGCCAGCAGAAAAGGGCAGAGCCCCCACACCATATATTTT.

This clone was counted only a few times. The chain is built from TRBV29-1 and TRBJ1-1, with D tentatively TRBD1 (5 bases). From germline, CDR1 is SQVTM and CDR2 ANQGSEA. V was clipped by 7 bases and J by 0 bases, with 9 bases between them. This CDR3 contains 12 residues. CDR3 coding DNA: TGCAGCGGGTCAGGGATGAACACTGAAGCTTTCTTT. Amino acids: CSGSGMNTEAFF.

The chain carries TRBV7-9 and TRBJ1-4; D possibly corresponds to TRBD1 (5 bases). CDR3 length: 14 residues. Germline-derived CDR1 and CDR2 are SEHNR and FQNEAQ (reference sequence). Trimming pared 6 bases from V and 12 bases from J, leaving 20 bases between. The CDR3 bases are TGTGCCAGCAGTACCGGGGGGACGGAATTTCAACTGTTTTTT. Translated: CASSTGGTEFQLFF.

The chain has TRBV7-7 and TRBJ2-1; D is possibly TRBD1 or TRBD2 (7 bases each). The CDR3 contains 15 residues. The V gene lost 5 bases and the J gene lost 6 bases, with 17 bases spanning the gap. The germline V gene has CDR1 SSHAT and CDR2 FNYEAQ (reference sequence). Here the CDR3 reads CASSTSQGEGNEQFF. The CDR3 nucleotides are TGTGCCAGCAGCACCAGCCAGGGGGAGGGCAATGAGCAGTTCTTC.

The CDR3 DNA is TGCGCCAGCAGTAGGACAGGGGGCAGGGATGAGCAGTTCTTC. Its protein product is CASSRTGGRDEQFF. This chain connects TRBV4-1 to TRBJ2-1; 11 nucleotides match TRBD1. The CDR3 is 14 amino acids. CDR1 MGHRA and CDR2 YSYEKL come from the germline V gene. V was pared by 6 bases and J by 8 bases, with 6 bases of the junction left unmatched.

This clone turned up a few times. The chain carries TRBV28 and TRBJ2-3, with a tentative D call TRBD2 (6 bases). There are 16 residues in the CDR3. V was clipped by 5 bases and J by 5 bases, with 20 bases between them. Germline CDR1 and CDR2: MDHEN and SYDVKM. The CDR3 sequence: CASSHGGFRRGDTQYF. Written as DNA, the CDR3 is TGTGCCAGCAGTCACGGTGGCTTTAGGAGGGGAGATACGCAGTATTTT.

The chain joins TRBV15 to TRBJ1-2; D not resolved. The CDR3 has 15 residues. The germline V gene has CDR1 LNHNV and CDR2 YYDKDF (reference sequence). The ends were cut back, 0 bases at V and 5 bases at J, with 13 bases in the middle. The CDR3 spells CATSRDPSSSYGYTF. DNA of the CDR3: TGTGCCACCAGCAGAGATCCCAGCAGCAGTTATGGCTACACCTTC.

The chain joins TRBV29-1 to TRBJ2-1, with a tentative D call TRBD2 (5 bases). From germline, CDR1 is SQVTM and CDR2 ANQGSEA. Between the trimmed V and J ends, which lost 3 bases and 6 bases, there was a span of 18 bases. This CDR3 has 15 residues. The DNA of the CDR3 is TGCAGCGTTGAGACCCCCCCCGGGATCACCAATGAGCAGTTCTTC. It encodes CSVETPPGITNEQFF.

The chain links TRBV10-2 to TRBJ1-1; D possibly corresponds to TRBD1 (6 bases). V was pared by 5 bases and J by 2 bases, with 9 bases between. This CDR3 region has 13 residues. The germline gives CDR1 WSHSY, CDR2 SAAADI. The CDR3 region has the DNA TGCGCCAGCAGTCGACAGGAAAACACTGAAGCTTTCTTT. This gives the protein CASSRQENTEAFF.

V gene TRBV2 combines with J gene TRBJ1-3; TRBD1 matches at 9 bases. Germline values: CDR1 SNHLY, CDR2 FYNNEI. V lost 5 bases, J lost 2 bases, and 10 bases stayed unmatched. This CDR3 region has 17 residues. The CDR3 reads CASSTRTGAITGNTIYF. CDR3 bases: TGTGCCAGCAGTACTCGGACAGGGGCGATTACTGGAAACACCATATATTTT.

The gene calls are TRBV4-1 and TRBJ2-7; the match to TRBD1 covers 10 bases. CDR3 size: 15 residues. The germline V gene has CDR1 MGHRA and CDR2 YSYEKL. The J segment lost 5 bases and the V segment lost 2 bases, leaving 6 bases of the junction unmatched. The CDR3 region has the DNA TGCGCCAGCAGCCAAAGGGAGGGACAGGGGCACGAGCAGTACTTC. The encoded protein is CASSQREGQGHEQYF.

The CDR3 sequence is CASSAGDSTDTQYF. The CDR3 DNA sequence: TGTGCCAGTAGTGCAGGAGATAGCACAGATACGCAGTATTTT. The chain has TRBV19 and TRBJ2-3; D is unclear. There are 14 residues in the CDR3. V was trimmed by 5 bases and J by 0 bases, leaving 9 bases between them. Germline V gene data show CDR1 as LNHDA and CDR2 as SQIVND (reference sequence).

Points on this clone: The identical CDR3 is also encoded by other nucleotide sequences in the sample. The chain is built from TRBV27 and TRBJ2-3, with 7 bases matching TRBD1. V trimming: 6 bases; J trimming: 0 bases; junction bases outside the gene matches: 3. This CDR3 comprises 14 residues. Looked up from germline, CDR1 is MNHEY and CDR2 is SMNVEV (reference sequence). CDR3 nucleotide sequence: TGTGCCAGCAGGGGACAGAGGAGCACAGATACGCAGTATTTT. Its protein product is CASRGQRSTDTQYF.

The J gene is TRBJ2-2, the V gene TRBV18; D gene ambiguous. The germline V gene has CDR1 KGHSH and CDR2 LQKENI. The V end was cut by 1 base, the J end by 1 base, with 10 bases between. This CDR3 is 16 amino acids long. CDR3 loop: CASSPRYQENTGELFF. The CDR3 DNA reads as TGTGCCAGCTCACCACGGTACCAGGAGAACACCGGGGAGCTGTTTTTT.

This chain joins TRBV9 and TRBJ2-1; 12 bases fit TRBD2. J lost 4 bases, V lost 0 bases, and 8 bases had no gene match. Germline CDR1 is SGDLS and CDR2 is YYNGEE. This CDR3 has 18 residues. The CDR3 region is CASSVGTSGAAPYNEQFF. The CDR3, as DNA: TGTGCCAGCAGCGTAGGGACTAGCGGGGCCGCCCCTTACAATGAGCAGTTCTTC.

The chain employs TRBV5-3 and TRBJ2-7; the match to TRBD1 covers 9 bases. TRBV5-3 is an ORF for which the function is uncertain. The CDR3 spans 17 residues. The V segment lost 4 bases and the J segment 3 bases; nucleotides outside the gene matches: 14. As DNA, the CDR3 is TGTGCCAGAAGCCCCGGGACAGGGTTTTTGTGCGGCTACGAGCAGTACTTC. This gives the protein CARSPGTGFLCGYEQYF.

The chain recombines TRBV6-5 with TRBJ2-2; D is possibly TRBD2 (5 bases). The CDR3 has 14 residues. V shed 2 bases and J shed 5 bases, with 9 bases lying between them. From germline, CDR1 is MNHEY and CDR2 SVGAGI. In DNA, the CDR3 is TGTGCCAGCAGTTACGAGCGAGGGACCGGGGAGCTGTTTTTT. It codes for CASSYERGTGELFF.

This clone was detected a few times. V and J are TRBV7-2 and TRBJ2-1; D not resolved. Between the trimmed V and J ends, which lost 3 bases and 4 bases, there was a span of 7 bases. Germline V gives CDR1 SGHTA, CDR2 FQGNSA. The CDR3 length is 13 residues. The CDR3 bases are TGTGCCAGCAGCTTTAGGGCGTACAATGAGCAGTTCTTC. It codes for CASSFRAYNEQFF.

The table lists this clone with a count of one. This sequence joins TRBV28 and TRBJ2-1; D remains unclear. Germline loops: CDR1 MDHEN, CDR2 SYDVKM. V shed 6 bases and J shed 0 bases, with 12 bases lying between them. The CDR3 is made up of 15 amino acids. CDR3 coding DNA: TGTGCCAGCAGCCGCCCTGGCGGCTCCTACAATGAGCAGTTCTTC. It is translated as CASSRPGGSYNEQFF.

CDR3 nucleotide sequence: TGTGCCAGTAGTATAGAAGGAGGTGCGGTTATTGGGAGCAATCAGCCCCAGCATTTT. This encodes CASSIEGGAVIGSNQPQHF. V and J are TRBV19 and TRBJ1-5; no definite D call. Trimming left V 0 bases short and J 1 base short, with 19 bases between. The CDR3 extends over 19 amino acids. Germline CDR1 and CDR2: LNHDA and SQIVND (reference sequence).